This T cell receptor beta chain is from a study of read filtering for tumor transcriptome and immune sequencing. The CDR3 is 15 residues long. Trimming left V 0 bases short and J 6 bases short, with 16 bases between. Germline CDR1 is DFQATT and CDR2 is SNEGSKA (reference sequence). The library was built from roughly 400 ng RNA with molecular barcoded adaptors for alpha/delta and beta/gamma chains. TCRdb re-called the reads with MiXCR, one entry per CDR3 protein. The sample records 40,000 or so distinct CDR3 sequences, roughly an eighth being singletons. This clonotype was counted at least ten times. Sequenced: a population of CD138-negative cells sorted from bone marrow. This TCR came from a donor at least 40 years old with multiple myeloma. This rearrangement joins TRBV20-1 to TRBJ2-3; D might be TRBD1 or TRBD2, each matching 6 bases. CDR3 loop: CSARDSEGVGDTQYF. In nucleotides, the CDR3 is TGCAGTGCTAGAGATTCGGAGGGGGTGGGGGATACGCAGTATTTT.